This TCR beta chain was identified during a study of OX40 agonist ivuxolimab in advanced cancers. TCRdb keeps only in-frame clones here, not all; method: immunoSEQ multiplex PCR. This sample has some 75,000 clones, with roughly 80% found just once. The receptor comes from an adult with an advanced solid tumor such as melanoma, head and neck, liver or kidney cancer. The sequenced sample was CD4+ or CD8+ T cells sorted from blood, obtained in a trial of the OX40 agonist ivuxolimab.

This chain's CDR3 is CASKDLAGVSYNEQFF. Written as DNA, the CDR3 is TGTGCCAGCAAGGACCTAGCGGGAGTGTCCTACAATGAGCAGTTCTTC. This chain connects TRBV18 to TRBJ2-1; 10 nucleotides agree with TRBD2. Unmatched junction bases numbered 8, after V lost 8 bases and J lost 1 base. The germline V gene has CDR1 KGHSH and CDR2 LQKENI. The CDR3 contains 16 residues.